Presented here are 13 T cell receptor beta chains from one specimen sequenced in a study of T-cell reconstitution after alpha-beta-depleted transplantation in children. Unique molecular identifiers were used in preparing the TCRbeta library. TCRdb re-called the PCR reads through MiXCR, storing one row per CDR3 protein. The table records 500,000 to 650,000 distinct CDR3 sequences, roughly an eighth of them present only once. This sample comprised PBMCs, mostly from graft donor cells, obtained 180 days after TCRalphabeta/CD19-depleted stem cell transplant. These receptor sequences come from a female patient between 2 and 10 years old who had a stem cell transplant for aplastic anemia, so the T cells may come from the graft donor.

This clonotype was seen a handful of times. V is TRBV20-1 and J is TRBJ2-2; 14 positions agree with TRBD2. The CDR3 consists of 14 residues. The ends lost 5 bases at V and 6 bases at J; junction bases unmatched: 2. Per germline, CDR1 DFQATT and CDR2 SNEGSKA (reference sequence). CDR3 bases: TGCAGTGCTGGGACTAGCGGGAGCCCCGGGGAGCTGTTTTTT. Translating it yields CSAGTSGSPGELFF.

The table lists this clonotype with a few counts. The rearrangement joins TRBV11-2 to TRBJ1-5, with D perhaps matching TRBD1 (6 bases). The CDR3 loop spans 19 amino acids. V was shortened by 1 base and J by 0 bases, with 19 bases between the two germline ends. Germline lookup yields CDR1 SGHAT and CDR2 FQNNGV. CDR3 in DNA: TGTGCCAGCAGCTTAGGGAGTAGGGGGGCCTCTAATAGCAATCAGCCCCAGCATTTT. It is translated as CASSLGSRGASNSNQPQHF.

In its sample, this clonotype was seen a few times. The rearrangement joins TRBV13 to TRBJ2-2; 15 nucleotides agree with TRBD2. This CDR3 has 18 residues. The V segment lost 5 bases and the J segment 4 bases; nucleotides outside the gene matches: 8. Germline V CDR1 and CDR2: PRHDT, FYEKMQ (reference sequence). The CDR3 is CASSDPGLAGGGTGELFF. CDR3 DNA sequence: TGTGCCAGCAGCGATCCGGGACTAGCGGGAGGAGGCACCGGGGAGCTGTTTTTT.

As to this clonotype: This may come from a read error, since a much larger clone is one base off. The chain uses TRBV5-1 and TRBJ2-1; 10 positions agree with TRBD2. The CDR3 has 14 residues. Germline assignment: CDR1 SGHRS and CDR2 YFSETQ. CDR3 region: CAISFSSGSNEQFF. The DNA of the CDR3 is TGCGCCATCAGCTTCTCTAGCGGGAGTAATGAGCAGTTCTTC.

This clonotype has just a few counts. J is TRBJ2-2 and V is TRBV7-2, with a weak D call TRBD2 (6 bases). V lost 5 bases, J lost 6 bases, and 13 bases lay in between. Germline-derived CDR1 and CDR2 are SGHTA and FQGNSA. This CDR3 is built from 14 residues. In nucleotides, the CDR3 is TGTGCCAGCAGCGCAAGACTAGTTCCCGGGGAGCTGTTTTTT. Its protein product is CASSARLVPGELFF. The whole variable domain, filled in from reference TRBV7-2 and TRBJ2-2, reads GAGVSQSPSNKVTEKGKDVELRCDPISGHTALYWYRQSLGQGLEFLIYFQGNSAPDKSGLPSDRFSAERTGGSVSTLTIQRTQQEDSAVYLCASSARLVPGELFFGEGSRLTVL.

At least ten counts were recorded for this clonotype. This rearrangement joins TRBV9 to TRBJ2-7, with 8 bases matching TRBD1. The CDR3 runs 14 residues. CDR1 SGDLS and CDR2 YYNGEE come from the germline V gene. Trimming at V came to 4 bases and at J to 0 bases, leaving 3 bases not matched to a gene. The CDR3 sequence: CASSPGQVSYEQYF. In nucleotides, the CDR3 is TGTGCCAGCAGCCCGGGACAGGTCTCCTACGAGCAGTACTTC.

This clonotype was seen a few times. The chain is built from TRBV7-3 and TRBJ2-7; a weak D match, TRBD2 (6 bases). The CDR3 is made up of 15 amino acids. Per the germline V gene, CDR1 is SGHTA and CDR2 is FQGTGA. V was clipped by 1 base and J by 4 bases, with 14 bases between them. The CDR3 loop reads CASSLIGTPTYEQYF. In nucleotides, the CDR3 is TGTGCCAGCAGCTTAATTGGGACTCCGACGTACGAGCAGTACTTC.

V is TRBV6-2 or TRBV6-3 and J is TRBJ1-2; unclear D gene. The germline CDR1 and CDR2 sequences are MNHEY and SVGEGT. The CDR3 has 13 residues. Trimming removed 6 bases from V and 4 bases from J, with 12 bases in between. In DNA form, the CDR3 reads TGTGCCAGCAGAATTGGGCCGATCTATGGCTACACCTTC. Translation: CASRIGPIYGYTF.

At least ten counts were recorded for this clonotype. This chain joins TRBV29-1 and TRBJ2-1; D unresolved. The CDR3 totals 13 residues. The germline V gene encodes CDR1 SQVTM and CDR2 ANQGSEA. V lost 7 bases and J lost 3, with 13 bases in between. The CDR3, as DNA: TGCAGCGGCCGAAGAGCGAACTACAATGAGCAGTTCTTC. It translates to CSGRRANYNEQFF.

This clonotype appeared many times. DNA for the CDR3: TGTGCCAGCAGCCCCCGGGGCTACGAGCAGTACTTC. Encoded protein: CASSPRGYEQYF. The chain has TRBV9 and TRBJ2-7; the D gene is possibly TRBD2 (5 bases). The CDR3 length is 12 residues. CDR1 SGDLS and CDR2 YYNGEE come from the germline V gene. V shed 4 bases and J shed 3 bases, with 8 bases lying between them.

The chain's CDR3 is CSASDFPNEGQFF. In DNA form, the CDR3 reads TGCAGTGCTAGTGATTTTCCCAATGAAGGGCAGTTCTTC. This chain links TRBV20-1 with TRBJ2-1; D gene ambiguous. The CDR3 is 13 residues long. Germline values: CDR1 DFQATT, CDR2 SNEGSKA (reference sequence). The V and J ends lost 3 bases and 12 bases respectively, with 18 bases between them.

The V and J genes are TRBV9 and TRBJ2-6; 13 nucleotides align to TRBD2. This CDR3 is 20 amino acids long. The V segment lost 6 bases and the J segment 2 bases; nucleotides outside the gene matches: 14. CDR1 is SGDLS and CDR2 is YYNGEE in the germline V gene. The CDR3 DNA reads TGTGCCAGCATTTGGACTAGCGGGAGAGCTCCAGTCGCTGGGGCCAACGTCCTGACTTTC. It codes for CASIWTSGRAPVAGANVLTF.

The chain recombines TRBV18 with TRBJ1-6, with 9 nucleotides matching TRBD1. The CDR3 contains 15 residues. The J segment lost 7 bases and the V segment lost 6 bases, leaving 7 bases of the junction unmatched. The germline V gene has CDR1 KGHSH and CDR2 LQKENI. The CDR3 DNA sequence: TGTGCCAGCTCCCCCGGACAGGGGACAAATTCACCCCTCCACTTT. It codes for CASSPGQGTNSPLHF.